This passage covers 8 T cell receptor beta chains from one sample sequenced in a study of Graves' ophthalmopathy and Graves' hyperthyroidism. The authors amplified TCR beta CDR3 regions, and they did so from RNA transcripts for repertoire sequencing. Amplification began with first-round RT-PCR using HTBI primers, then second-round multiplex PCR was performed. Each CDR3 protein is one row after TCRdb ran MiXCR on the multiplex PCR reads. Among 620,000 or so distinct CDR3 sequences, about 24% were seen once, and the ten largest hold approximately 6.9%. The sequencing input was peripheral blood. The receptors stem from a young woman with stable Graves' hyperthyroidism. Some clones in this sample may be carry-over from other donors' samples.

This clonotype was counted at least ten times. This may arise from a read error, as a much more abundant clone is one base away. The rearrangement uses TRBV12-3 or TRBV12-4 and TRBJ1-1, with D uncertain. Trimming stripped 1 base from V and 1 base from J, with 4 bases between. This CDR3 spans 13 amino acids. The CDR3, as DNA: TGTGCCAGCAGTTTAGAGCCGAACACTGAAGCTTTCTTT. It is translated as CASSLEPNTEAFF.

This clonotype was picked up many times. The chain employs TRBV12-3 or TRBV12-4 and TRBJ2-7, with a weak D call TRBD1 (6 bases). V lost 6 bases and J 3 bases, leaving 12 bases between the germline ends. The CDR3 is 13 amino acids. The CDR3 sequence is CASSRTEYYEQYF. DNA of the CDR3: TGTGCCAGCAGCCGGACAGAGTACTACGAGCAGTACTTC.

This clonotype was seen many times. The chain is built from TRBV11-2 and TRBJ1-6; possible D gene TRBD1, 5 bases. This CDR3 has 18 residues. The V gene lost 5 bases and the J gene lost 1 base, with 18 bases spanning the gap. CDR1 is SGHAT and CDR2 is FQNNGV in the germline V gene. The CDR3 region has the DNA TGTGCCAGCAGCCAACTCGGGACCACATTTTCCTATAATTCACCCCTCCACTTT. Translating it yields CASSQLGTTFSYNSPLHF. The full variable domain, with the rest looked up from reference TRBV11-2 and TRBJ1-6, is EAGVAQSPRYKIIEKRQSVAFWCNPISGHATLYWYQQILGQGPKLLIQFQNNGVVDDSQLPKDRFSAERLKGVDSTLKIQPAKLEDSAVYLCASSQLGTTFSYNSPLHFGNGTRLTVT.

The chain is built from TRBV2 and TRBJ2-2, with 8 bases identical to TRBD1. The ends lost 5 bases at V and 5 bases at J; junction bases unmatched: 4. CDR1 is SNHLY, CDR2 FYNNEI, per germline. This CDR3 is built from 14 residues. CDR3: CASSSDRATGELFF. The DNA of the CDR3 is TGTGCCAGCAGTTCGGACAGGGCAACCGGGGAGCTGTTTTTT.

This chain connects TRBV9 to TRBJ1-6; 7 bases map to TRBD1. Germline CDR1 is SGDLS and CDR2 is YYNGEE. This CDR3 is built from 15 residues. V shed 3 bases and J 6 bases; nucleotides not matched to a gene: 6. As DNA, the CDR3 is TGTGCCAGCAGCGGCGAACAGGGGCCTAATTCACCCCTCCACTTT. Translated, it gives CASSGEQGPNSPLHF.

V is TRBV6-1 and J is TRBJ2-7; a possible D gene is TRBD1 (6 bases). The CDR3 covers 14 residues. CDR1 and CDR2 (germline): MNHNS, SASEGT. Trimming cost V 0 bases and J 5 bases, with 11 bases left between them. The CDR3 bases are TGTGCCAGCAGTGAAGCGGGGACAAAGAACGAGCAGTACTTC. Translated: CASSEAGTKNEQYF.

In this sample, this clonotype turned up a few times. One end of the junction is discordant with germline, which a read error may explain. The rearrangement joins TRBV11-3 to TRBJ1-1; tentatively, D is TRBD1 (5 bases). The CDR3 extends over 15 amino acids. The germline gives CDR1 SGHNT, CDR2 YENEEA. CDR3 sequence (DNA): TGTGCCAGCAGCCGTGGGAGGACAAGGAACGCTGAAGCTTTCTTT. This encodes CASSRGRTRNAEAFF. Full variable domain (remainder filled in from reference TRBV11-3 and TRBJ1-1): EAGVVQSPRYKIIEKKQPVAFWCNPISGHNTLYWYLQNLGQGPELLIRYENEEAVDDSQLPKDRFSAERLKGVDSTLKIQPAELGDSAVYLCASSRGRTRNAEAFFGQGTRLTVV.

The sample holds many counts of this clonotype. The rearrangement joins TRBV18 to TRBJ1-5; a weak D match, TRBD1 (6 bases). Trimming shortened V by 2 bases and J by 3 bases, and 11 bases separated the two germline ends. The germline V gene encodes CDR1 KGHSH and CDR2 LQKENI. The CDR3 spans 15 residues. The chain's CDR3 is CASSPMGANNQPQHF. CDR3 in DNA: TGTGCCAGCTCACCAATGGGGGCTAACAATCAGCCCCAGCATTTT. The whole variable domain, filled in from reference TRBV18 and TRBJ1-5, reads NAGVMQNPRHLVRRRGQEARLRCSPMKGHSHVYWYRQLPEEGLKFMVYLQKENIIDESGMPKERFSAEFPKEGPSILRIQQVVRGDSAAYFCASSPMGANNQPQHFGDGTRLSIL.